Listed below are T cell receptor beta chains from one sample, sequenced in a study of T cell changes during pregnancy in multiple sclerosis. Data came from immunoSEQ multiplex PCR; TCRdb stores just in-frame clones and leaves some out. In the table there are tens of thousands of clones, 90% of which are singletons. The specimen was CD8+ T cells from peripheral blood mononuclear cells, collected before pregnancy. Receptors originate from a female donor with multiple sclerosis, enrolled in a pregnancy study. CDR3s include the opening cysteine and the closing phenylalanine or tryptophan. Fields, in order: J gene, clone size, V gene, CDR3 protein. Rows may omit the clone size; those that give it use once, few, many or a size class.

j_call: TRBJ1-1
clone_size: .
v_call: TRBV9
cdr3_aa: CASSVDWGGTEAFF

j_call: TRBJ2-5
clone_size: .
v_call: TRBV7-6
cdr3_aa: CASSLKEFSTQYF

j_call: TRBJ1-1
clone_size: .
v_call: TRBV4-1
cdr3_aa: CASGRGPEAFF

j_call: TRBJ1-1
clone_size: .
v_call: TRBV4-2
cdr3_aa: CASSQTGSTEAFF

j_call: TRBJ2-3
clone_size: .
v_call: TRBV9
cdr3_aa: CASSPNRDTQYF

j_call: TRBJ2-2
clone_size: .
v_call: TRBV9
cdr3_aa: CASKEGGTGELFF

j_call: TRBJ1-4
clone_size: .
v_call: TRBV7-8
cdr3_aa: CASSPRQGLNEKLFF

j_call: TRBJ1-4
clone_size: .
v_call: TRBV9
cdr3_aa: CASSVAGGVANEKLFF

j_call: TRBJ2-6
clone_size: .
v_call: TRBV5-1
cdr3_aa: CASSYGTGGPGANVLTF

j_call: TRBJ2-7
clone_size: .
v_call: TRBV4-3
cdr3_aa: CASSPGQGGYEQYF

j_call: TRBJ2-7
clone_size: .
v_call: TRBV4-1
cdr3_aa: CASSQQGGLSYEQYF

j_call: TRBJ2-2
clone_size: .
v_call: TRBV2
cdr3_aa: CASSEVAAENTGELFF

j_call: TRBJ2-1
clone_size: once
v_call: TRBV7-9
cdr3_aa: CASSYRGPEQFF

j_call: TRBJ2-3
clone_size: .
v_call: TRBV7-9
cdr3_aa: CASSSTEERGGRGRDTQYF